The 3 T cell receptor beta chains in this list originate from one sample, sequenced in a study of T-cell memory formation after mild COVID-19 (dated by TCRdb to about 2021). Libraries were built with 5' RACE. This sample was sequenced with an Illumina NovaSeq 6000. In TCRdb, the public reads were trimmed at Q25 with fastp and aligned with MiXCR, with productive beta chains retained. Here each entry gathers all rows of one CDR3 protein and keeps the most common genes and DNA. This sample comprises about 390,000 distinct CDR3 sequences, roughly 15% of them detected only once. Jointly, the top ten make up around a fifth of the sample. Sequencing input: PBMCs or a T cell subset sorted from them (not recorded which). The receptors shown here come from a man aged 18 to 30 who had mild COVID-19 (a few samples of this study predate the infection). The sample titles of this study are shuffled in the database, so cell type and time point are left out; the donor was told from shared clones.

This clonotype turned up a few times. The V and J genes are TRBV4-1 and TRBJ2-1, with TRBD2 identical over 9 bases. The CDR3 extends over 16 amino acids. Germline V gives CDR1 MGHRA, CDR2 YSYEKL. V was clipped by 0 bases and J by 4 bases; unmatched bases: 4. The CDR3 DNA follows: TGCGCCAGCAGCCAAGACGGTGCGGGGGGGTACAATGAGCAGTTCTTC. It yields the protein CASSQDGAGGYNEQFF.

This clonotype showed up just a few times. Relative to the germline gene, one junction end is altered; a read error may explain this. The gene calls are TRBV24-1 and TRBJ1-1, with D unresolved. Germline loops: CDR1 KGHDR, CDR2 SFDVKD. This CDR3 spans 14 amino acids. CDR3 DNA: TGTGCCACCAGTGGTAACACCCGGAACACTGGAGCTTTCTTT. This sequence encodes CATSGNTRNTGAFF.

This clonotype was found a few times. The chain combines TRBV6-2 or TRBV6-3 with TRBJ2-3; no clear D. In germline, CDR1 is MNHEY, CDR2 SVGEGT. This CDR3 is 12 amino acids long. This CDR3 is CATGQTTDTQYF. The CDR3 nucleotides are TGTGCTACTGGGCAGACCACAGATACGCAGTATTTT.